Included here is one T cell receptor beta chain sequence, with context. These data are taken from a study of OX40 agonist ivuxolimab in advanced cancers. The method was immunoSEQ multiplex PCR; TCRdb's version includes in-frame clones alone and lacks a portion of them. This sample has 70,000 or so clones, with about 91% found just once. V lost 1 base and J 6 bases, leaving 12 bases between the germline ends. The length of the CDR3 is 14 residues. Germline V lookup: CDR1 GTSNPN, CDR2 SVGIG (reference sequence). The V gene is TRBV30, the J gene TRBJ2-2; perhaps TRBD1 as D (6 bases). The receptor comes from an adult with an advanced solid tumor such as melanoma, head and neck, liver or kidney cancer. The sample here was CD4+ or CD8+ T cells sorted from blood, taken in a trial of the OX40 agonist ivuxolimab. CDR3 amino acids: CAWSGQVVAGELFF. CDR3 DNA sequence: TGTGCCTGGAGTGGACAGGTGGTGGCCGGGGAGCTGTTTTTT. Together with reference TRBV30 and TRBJ2-2, the CDR3 gives the full variable domain: SQTIHQWPATLVQPVGSPLSLECTVEGTSNPNLYWYRQAAGRGLQLLFYSVGIGQISSEVPQNLSASRPQDRQFILSSKKLLLSDSGFYLCAWSGQVVAGELFFGEGSRLTVL.